This T cell receptor beta chain is drawn from a study of T cell changes during pregnancy in multiple sclerosis. The data were produced by immunoSEQ multiplex PCR, yet TCRdb's version contains in-frame clones alone and is incomplete. The table records under 50,000 clones, roughly nine tenths of them present only once. This material consisted of peripheral blood, taken in the first trimester of pregnancy. This TCR was sampled from a female donor in good health, enrolled as a control in a pregnancy study.

DNA of the CDR3: TGCGCCAGCAGTGAGGTACTCGGAGAGACCCAGTACTTC. It yields the protein CASSEVLGETQYF. J is TRBJ2-5 and V is TRBV10-2; no reliable D call. The CDR3 is 13 amino acids. CDR1 WSHSY and CDR2 SAAADI come from the germline V gene. The V end was cut by 2 bases, the J end by 4 bases, with 8 bases between.